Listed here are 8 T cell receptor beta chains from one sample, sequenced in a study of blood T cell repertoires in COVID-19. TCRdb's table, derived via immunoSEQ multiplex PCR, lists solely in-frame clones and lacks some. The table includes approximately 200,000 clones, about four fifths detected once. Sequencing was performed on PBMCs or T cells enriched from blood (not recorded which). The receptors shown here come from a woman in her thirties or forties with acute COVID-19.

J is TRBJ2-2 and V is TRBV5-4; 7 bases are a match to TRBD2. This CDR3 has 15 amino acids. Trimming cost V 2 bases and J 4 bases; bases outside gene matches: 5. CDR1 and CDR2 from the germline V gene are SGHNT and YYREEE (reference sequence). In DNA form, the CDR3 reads TGTGCCAGCAGCTTCCCGGGCGGGGGCACCGGGGAGCTGTTTTTT. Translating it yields CASSFPGGGTGELFF.

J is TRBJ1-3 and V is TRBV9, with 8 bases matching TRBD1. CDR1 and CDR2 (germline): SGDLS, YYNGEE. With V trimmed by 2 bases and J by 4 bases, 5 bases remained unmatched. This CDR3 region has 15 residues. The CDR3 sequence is CASSVQGAGGNTIYF. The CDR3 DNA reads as TGTGCCAGCAGCGTGCAGGGGGCAGGAGGAAACACCATATATTTT.

The DNA of the CDR3 is TGCGCCAGCAGCCAGTTTCTCCGCGACCTAGCGGTCACAGATACGCAGTATTTT. It codes for CASSQFLRDLAVTDTQYF. This sequence joins TRBV4-1 and TRBJ2-3; the match to TRBD2 covers 7 bases. Germline V gene lookup returns CDR1 MGHRA and CDR2 YSYEKL. The CDR3 runs 18 residues. Trimming cost V 3 bases and J 2 bases; bases outside gene matches: 14.

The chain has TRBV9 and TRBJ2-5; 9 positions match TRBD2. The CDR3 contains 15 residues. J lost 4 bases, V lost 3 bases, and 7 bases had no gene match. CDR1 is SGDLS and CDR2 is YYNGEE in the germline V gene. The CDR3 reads CASSAIGTSRETQYF. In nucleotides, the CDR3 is TGTGCCAGCAGCGCAATCGGGACTAGCCGAGAGACCCAGTACTTC.

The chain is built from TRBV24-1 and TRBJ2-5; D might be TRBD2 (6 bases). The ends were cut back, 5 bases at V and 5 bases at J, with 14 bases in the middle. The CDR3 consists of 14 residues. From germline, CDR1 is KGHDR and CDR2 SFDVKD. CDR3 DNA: TGTGCCACCAGTGCCCGGGACTTTGGGGAGACCCAGTACTTC. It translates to CATSARDFGETQYF.

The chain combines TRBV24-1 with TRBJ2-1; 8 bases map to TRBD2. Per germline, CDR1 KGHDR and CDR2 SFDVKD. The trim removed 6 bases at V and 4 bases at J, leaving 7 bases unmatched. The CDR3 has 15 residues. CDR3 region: CATSPPGTRYNEQFF. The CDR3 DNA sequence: TGTGCCACCAGTCCTCCCGGGACTAGATACAATGAGCAGTTCTTC.

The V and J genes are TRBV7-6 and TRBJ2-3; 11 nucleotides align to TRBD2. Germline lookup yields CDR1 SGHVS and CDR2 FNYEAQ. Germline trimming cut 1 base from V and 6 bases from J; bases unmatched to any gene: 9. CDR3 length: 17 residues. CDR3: CASSLEASGRPWDTQYF. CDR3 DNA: TGTGCCAGCAGCTTAGAGGCTAGCGGGAGGCCCTGGGATACGCAGTATTTT.

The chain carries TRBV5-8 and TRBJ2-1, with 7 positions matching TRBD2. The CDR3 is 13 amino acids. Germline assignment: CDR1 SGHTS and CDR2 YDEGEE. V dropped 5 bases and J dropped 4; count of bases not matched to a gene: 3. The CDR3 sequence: CASRTSPYNEQFF. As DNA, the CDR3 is TGTGCCAGCAGGACTAGCCCATACAATGAGCAGTTCTTC.